Each of the 16 T cell receptor beta chains below was sequenced from the same sample in a study of cytomegalovirus exposure and HLA in healthy donors (dated by TCRdb to the late 2010s). The receptor library was made with the immunoSEQ multiplex PCR assay. For the multiplex PCR, a mixture combining 60 forward primers for TCR Vbeta segments and 13 reverse primers for TCR Jbeta segments was used. The immuneACCESS repertoire file appears here via TCRdb, limited to in-frame rearrangements. These files lack a portion of the clones; in checked studies, under half of the deficit traces to unresolved V genes, and the cause of the others is not known. The sample table shows 95,000 to 150,000 clones, and 65% to 80% are seen once. The ten largest clonotypes hold 2.5% to 3.5% of the sample. The sample was PBMCs. These receptor sequences come from a woman in her thirties or forties in good health and CMV-seropositive.

In its sample, this clone was seen once. The chain has TRBV30 and TRBJ2-3, with TRBD1 matching over 10 bases. Trimming cost V 2 bases and J 6 bases; bases outside gene matches: 5. CDR1 GTSNPN and CDR2 SVGIG come from the germline V gene (reference sequence). The CDR3 contains 14 residues. The CDR3 nucleotides read TGTGCCTGGAGTAGGGACAGGGGATCTGATACGCAGTATTTT. Its protein product is CAWSRDRGSDTQYF.

The chain is built from TRBV5-1 and TRBJ2-7; D unresolved. V was pared by 0 bases and J by 6 bases, with 16 bases between. Germline CDR1 is SGHRS and CDR2 is YFSETQ. This CDR3 has 15 residues. In DNA, the CDR3 is TGCGCCAGCAGCTTGGGCATCGGTGGAAGGAGCGAGCAGTACTTC. The encoded protein is CASSLGIGGRSEQYF. The full variable domain, completed using reference TRBV5-1 and TRBJ2-7, is KAGVTQTPRYLIKTRGQQVTLSCSPISGHRSVSWYQQTPGQGLQFLFEYFSETQRNKGNFPGRFSGRQFSNSRSEMNVSTLELGDSALYLCASSLGIGGRSEQYFGPGTRLTVT.

This chain connects TRBV6-5 to TRBJ1-2, with 8 bases that match TRBD1. This CDR3 has 14 residues. Germline assignment: CDR1 MNHEY and CDR2 SVGAGI. The J segment lost 7 bases and the V segment lost 5 bases, leaving 9 bases of the junction unmatched. Here the CDR3 DNA reads TGTGCCAGCAGTGAAGGAGACAGGGGAGGTGGCTACACCTTC. Its protein product is CASSEGDRGGGYTF.

This clone was observed once. The V gene is TRBV7-9, the J gene TRBJ2-3, with 11 bases aligning to TRBD2. The junction had 13 bases not matched to a gene; V was cut back by 0 bases and J by 5 bases. This CDR3 region has 19 residues. CDR1 is SEHNR and CDR2 is FQNEAQ in the germline V gene (reference sequence). CDR3 DNA: TGTGCCAGCAGCTTAGCGCTACTAGCGGGAGAGGGGTTAGGAGATACGCAGTATTTT. This translates into CASSLALLAGEGLGDTQYF.

The chain combines TRBV27 with TRBJ2-7; 7 bases agree with TRBD1. Germline V gene lookup returns CDR1 MNHEY and CDR2 SMNVEV (reference sequence). The J segment lost 0 bases and the V segment lost 10 bases, leaving 6 bases of the junction unmatched. This CDR3 is built from 13 residues. CDR3 nucleotides: TGTGCCACCCGGACAGGTCTCTCCTACGAGCAGTACTTC. It translates to CATRTGLSYEQYF.

The chain has TRBV10-1 and TRBJ2-7, with 9 bases matching TRBD1. The CDR3 is made up of 14 amino acids. V was pared by 6 bases and J by 2 bases, with 5 bases of the junction left unmatched. Germline V gene data show CDR1 as WNHNN and CDR2 as SYGVQD (reference sequence). CDR3 in DNA: TGCGCCAGCAGCTCCGGGACAGGGACCTACGAGCAGTACTTC. Protein sequence: CASSSGTGTYEQYF.

As for this clone: At one of its ends the junction is not consistent with the germline gene, which may arise from a read error. The chain employs TRBV5-8 and TRBJ2-7, with D maybe TRBD2 (6 bases). The CDR3 has 10 amino acids. From germline, CDR1 is SGHTS and CDR2 YDEGEE. The CDR3 DNA follows: TGTGCCAGCAGCTTGTGGGCGGGGCAGTTC. Protein sequence: CASSLWAGQF.

The chain employs TRBV12-1 and TRBJ1-2; the D call of TRBD1 is as the table states it, not checked on the DNA. TRBV12-1 is an annotated pseudogene. This CDR3 spans 15 amino acids. The CDR3 is CASSRTLGRFYGYTF. CDR3 DNA sequence: TGTGCCAGCAGCCGCACGTTGGGCCGCTTCTATGGCTACACCTTC.

The rearrangement joins TRBV7-3 to TRBJ2-3; 9 bases are a match to TRBD2. V dropped 0 bases and J dropped 4; count of bases not matched to a gene: 2. From germline, CDR1 is SGHTA and CDR2 FQGTGA. The length of the CDR3 is 15 residues. CDR3 DNA sequence: TGTGCCAGCAGCTTAACTAGCGGGGGCGCAGATACGCAGTATTTT. Translated, it gives CASSLTSGGADTQYF.

The sample holds a few counts of this clone. Other DNA sequences from this sample encode an identical CDR3 as well. V is TRBV18 and J is TRBJ1-2; D may be TRBD1 (5 bases). Trimming removed 3 bases at V and 3 bases at J, with 5 bases between. Germline values: CDR1 KGHSH, CDR2 LQKENI. The length of the CDR3 is 12 residues. For the CDR3, the DNA is TGTGCCAGCTCACCGACAGACTATGGCTACACCTTC. Translated, it gives CASSPTDYGYTF.

J is TRBJ2-7 and V is TRBV6-5, with a possible D match to TRBD2 (5 bases). CDR3 length: 11 residues. Germline V gene sequence: CDR1 MNHEY, CDR2 SVGAGI. Trimming pared 2 bases from V and 7 bases from J, leaving 6 bases between. The CDR3 DNA is TGTGCCAGCAGTTACGAGCGGGAGCAGTACTTC. It translates to CASSYEREQYF.

J is TRBJ2-5 and V is TRBV5-1, with 13 bases that match TRBD2. The CDR3 is 19 amino acids. Germline trimming cut 3 bases from V and 2 bases from J; bases unmatched to any gene: 13. The germline V gene encodes CDR1 SGHRS and CDR2 YFSETQ. CDR3 sequence (DNA): TGCGCCAGCAGCTACACAGGGAGGACTAGCGGGGGCAATCAAGAGACCCAGTACTTC. Translating it yields CASSYTGRTSGGNQETQYF.

In DNA form, the CDR3 reads TGTGCCTGGAGTGTACGGGGGACAGGGCGGGGAGAGACCCAGTACTTC. Translating it yields CAWSVRGTGRGETQYF. This chain uses TRBV30 with TRBJ2-5, with 9 bases that match TRBD1. With V trimmed by 0 bases and J by 4 bases, 9 bases remained unmatched. CDR3 length equals 16 residues. Germline CDR1 reads GTSNPN; CDR2 reads SVGIG (reference sequence).

This clone was found a few times. The V gene is TRBV30, the J gene TRBJ1-3, with D uncertain. This CDR3 spans 13 amino acids. Trimming removed 5 bases at V and 2 bases at J, with 10 bases between. Germline V gene data show CDR1 as GTSNPN and CDR2 as SVGIG (reference sequence). DNA for the CDR3: TGTGCCTGGCGCGCGGGCCCTGGAAACACCATATATTTT. This translates into CAWRAGPGNTIYF.

The rearrangement uses TRBV25-1 and TRBJ2-7, with 8 positions matching TRBD1. Germline loops: CDR1 MGHDK, CDR2 SYGVNS. This CDR3 has 12 residues. The trim removed 3 bases at V and 6 bases at J, leaving 1 base unmatched. CDR3 residues: CASSETGAEQYF. The CDR3 DNA is TGTGCCAGCAGTGAGACAGGGGCCGAGCAGTACTTC.

The chain joins TRBV5-4 to TRBJ2-7; 9 bases are shared with TRBD1. The trim removed 4 bases at V and 3 bases at J, leaving 8 bases unmatched. The CDR3 runs 15 residues. Looked up from germline, CDR1 is SGHNT and CDR2 is YYREEE (reference sequence). CDR3 nucleotide sequence: TGTGCCAGCAGCGTAGCCGGGACAGGGAACTACGAGCAGTACTTC. It codes for CASSVAGTGNYEQYF.